This TCR beta chain was identified in a study of shared clonotypes between healthy human individuals. TCRdb's table, derived via immunoSEQ multiplex PCR, lists solely in-frame clones and lacks some. The sample carries 2 million to 2.5 million clones, 92% recorded once. This clone was detected only once. None of the donors, who were healthy HIV-negative adults, had recently had acute infections or vaccinations. Germline values: CDR1 GTSNPN, CDR2 SVGIG (reference sequence). With 2 bases removed from V and 0 bases from J, the gap between germline ends came to 11 bases. The CDR3 loop spans 15 amino acids.

The sequence was obtained from a man aged 18 to 30 in good health. Some clones in this sample may be carry-over from other donors' samples. The chain joins TRBV30 to TRBJ2-1; TRBD2 is a possible D gene (6 bases). The source material was naive CD4+ T cells from PBMCs. Subset reported: CD45RA+ positively selected. The CDR3 region is CAWSTGTGSYNEQFF. CDR3 nucleotides: TGTGCCTGGAGTACCGGGACTGGCTCCTACAATGAGCAGTTCTTC.